Listed here are 24 T cell receptor beta chains from one sample, sequenced in a study of T cells in Graves' hyperthyroidism and ophthalmopathy. TCR beta CDR3 regions were amplified from RNA transcripts. The HTBI primer set drove a first-round RT-PCR of the TCR CDR3. TCRdb reprocessed the multiplex PCR reads with MiXCR, giving one entry per CDR3 protein. The profile covers around 360,000 distinct CDR3 sequences, with roughly 15% appearing a single time and about 21% taken by the ten largest. Sequenced sample: blood. The receptors derive from a woman aged 55-70 years with Graves' ophthalmopathy.

The J gene is TRBJ1-2, the V gene TRBV12-3 or TRBV12-4, with a weak D call TRBD1 (5 bases). V gave up 6 bases and J gave up 4 bases, with 12 bases separating them. The CDR3 has 13 amino acids. As DNA, the CDR3 is TGTGCCAGCAGCGGGGCCCGGGGCTATGGCTACACCTTC. Its protein is CASSGARGYGYTF.

The table lists this clonotype with many counts. V usage is TRBV3-1 and J usage is TRBJ2-3, with D tentatively TRBD2 (7 bases). The germline CDR1 and CDR2 sequences are LGHDT and YNNKEL (reference sequence). V was shortened by 4 bases and J by 2 bases, with 16 bases between the two germline ends. The CDR3 extends over 16 amino acids. CDR3 DNA: TGTGCCAGCAGCCTTTCCGGGGGGCGCGACACAGATACGCAGTATTTT. This sequence encodes CASSLSGGRDTDTQYF.

There are many counts of this clonotype. The genes are TRBV28 and TRBJ2-7, with D perhaps being TRBD1 or TRBD2 (5 bases each). The CDR3 is 16 amino acids. Germline V gene lookup returns CDR1 MDHEN and CDR2 SYDVKM. Deletions cut 6 bases from V and 0 bases from J, with 18 bases between. The DNA for the CDR3 is TGTGCCAGCAGATCACACGGGGCAGCTAGCTCCTACGAGCAGTACTTC. This translates into CASRSHGAASSYEQYF. Using reference TRBV28 and TRBJ2-7 for the parts outside the CDR3, the full variable domain is DVKVTQSSRYLVKRTGEKVFLECVQDMDHENMFWYRQDPGLGLRLIYFSYDVKMKEKGDIPEGYSVSREKKERFSLILESASTNQTSMYLCASRSHGAASSYEQYFGPGTRLTVT.

The gene calls are TRBV20-1 and TRBJ2-7; tentatively, D is TRBD2 (6 bases). Trimming removed 7 bases at V and 5 bases at J, with 15 bases between. Per germline, CDR1 DFQATT and CDR2 SNEGSKA (reference sequence). The CDR3 has 12 residues. This chain's CDR3 is CSVPGLRDEQYF. CDR3 DNA sequence: TGCAGTGTCCCGGGACTGCGCGACGAGCAGTACTTC.

The V and J genes are TRBV4-1 and TRBJ2-3; possibly TRBD1 or TRBD2 for D (5 bases each). The germline CDR1 and CDR2 sequences are MGHRA and YSYEKL. The CDR3 is 14 amino acids. V lost 1 base and J lost 6, with 11 bases in between. CDR3 nucleotides: TGCGCCAGCAGCCAAGTTATGGGGGAGGATACGCAGTATTTT. This gives the protein CASSQVMGEDTQYF.

This clonotype was observed at least ten times. V is TRBV30 and J is TRBJ1-4; D remains unclear. Per the germline V gene, CDR1 is GTSNPN and CDR2 is SVGIG (reference sequence). Trimming removed 2 bases at V and 8 bases at J, with 9 bases between. The CDR3 is 12 residues long. The CDR3 DNA sequence: TGTGCCTGGAGTCCTGTGCAGGAAAAACTGTTTTTT. Translating gives CAWSPVQEKLFF.

This clonotype was seen ten or more times. The V call is TRBV27, the J call TRBJ2-4; D not certain. The CDR3 consists of 15 residues. V lost 4 bases to trimming and J lost 3 bases, with 13 bases between them. Germline CDR1 and CDR2: MNHEY and SMNVEV (reference sequence). This chain's CDR3 is CASSSTLRVKNIQYF. The CDR3 coding sequence is TGTGCCAGCAGTTCCACATTAAGGGTCAAAAACATTCAGTACTTC.

This clonotype was picked up many times. This chain joins TRBV28 and TRBJ1-5; 8 bases agree with TRBD1. The CDR3 consists of 12 residues. The ends lost 11 bases at V and 6 bases at J; junction bases unmatched: 6. The germline V gene has CDR1 MDHEN and CDR2 SYDVKM. This CDR3 is CAAEQGVQPQHF. CDR3 nucleotide sequence: TGTGCCGCGGAACAGGGGGTTCAGCCCCAGCATTTT. Drawing the rest from reference TRBV28 and TRBJ1-5, the complete variable domain is DVKVTQSSRYLVKRTGEKVFLECVQDMDHENMFWYRQDPGLGLRLIYFSYDVKMKEKGDIPEGYSVSREKKERFSLILESASTNQTSMYLCAAEQGVQPQHFGDGTRLSIL.

The J gene is TRBJ2-7, the V gene TRBV4-1, with D maybe TRBD2 (7 bases). Per germline, CDR1 MGHRA and CDR2 YSYEKL. The CDR3 extends over 15 amino acids. The V end lost 2 bases, the J end lost 2 bases, and 13 bases lay between the germline ends. CDR3 sequence (DNA): TGCGCCAGCAGCCAAACAGGGAGGGGAACCTACGAGCAGTACTTC. Translated, it gives CASSQTGRGTYEQYF.

The chain combines TRBV19 with TRBJ2-2; 8 bases match TRBD2. Germline V lookup: CDR1 LNHDA, CDR2 SQIVND (reference sequence). This CDR3 has 16 amino acids. With 4 bases clipped from V and 4 bases from J, the junction kept 8 bases outside the gene matches. This chain's CDR3 is CASSRTTSAGTGELFF. CDR3 DNA: TGTGCCAGTAGTAGGACGACTAGCGCAGGCACCGGGGAGCTGTTTTTT.

This clonotype has at least ten counts. The chain uses TRBV29-1 and TRBJ2-1, with D unresolved. V was cut by 5 bases and J by 0 bases, with 8 bases left in between. CDR1 SQVTM and CDR2 ANQGSEA come from the germline V gene. CDR3 size: 13 residues. CDR3 nucleotides: TGCAGCGTTTACCGAAGCTCCTACAATGAGCAGTTCTTC. Its protein product is CSVYRSSYNEQFF.

Details on this clonotype: A much larger clone differs by one base, so this may be a read error. The chain recombines TRBV2 with TRBJ2-1; 7 bases map to TRBD2. The CDR3 extends over 16 amino acids. The V gene end was trimmed by 7 bases and the J gene end by 0 bases; junction bases not matched to a gene: 9. Germline CDR1 and CDR2: SNHLY and FYNNEI. This CDR3 is CASNTASGPSYNEQFF. The CDR3 DNA is TGTGCCAGCAACACAGCTAGCGGACCCTCCTACAATGAGCAGTTCTTC.

The DNA of the CDR3 is TGCAGTGTCCAAGAGGGGCGGGCTGAAGCTTTCTTT. As protein: CSVQEGRAEAFF. This sequence joins TRBV20-1 and TRBJ1-1; a possible D gene is TRBD1 (5 bases). CDR1 and CDR2 from the germline V gene are DFQATT and SNEGSKA (reference sequence). The V and J ends lost 7 bases and 6 bases respectively, with 15 bases between them. There are 12 residues in the CDR3.

This clonotype was detected many times. The limits of the CDR3 on the DNA are not certain, so only TCRdb's listed CDR3 is given. The chain is built from TRBV19 and TRBJ2-7; whether TRBD2, the table's D call, matches the DNA was not checked. The CDR3 sequence runs 14 residues, both termini included. Germline lookup yields CDR1 LNHDA and CDR2 SQIVND (reference sequence). This CDR3 reads CASTSGGLSYEQYF.

Many counts were recorded for this clonotype. V is TRBV28 and J is TRBJ1-5; D might be TRBD1 (5 bases). The CDR3 loop spans 17 amino acids. V shed 5 bases and J shed 0 bases, with 17 bases lying between them. Germline CDR1 is MDHEN and CDR2 is SYDVKM. This CDR3 is CASSELKTDYSNQPQHF. The CDR3 DNA reads TGTGCCAGCAGTGAACTCAAGACAGACTATAGCAATCAGCCCCAGCATTTT.

A few counts support this clonotype. The chain uses TRBV6-2 or TRBV6-3 and TRBJ2-1; unclear D gene. Germline-derived CDR1 and CDR2 are MNHEY and SVGEGT. The germline V and J ends were trimmed by 7 bases and 0 bases, with 10 bases remaining between them. The CDR3 sequence is 14 residues long. The CDR3 loop is CASTVHSSYNEQFF. The CDR3 DNA follows: TGTGCCAGCACCGTACACAGCTCCTACAATGAGCAGTTCTTC.

At least ten counts were recorded for this clonotype. The J gene is TRBJ2-1, the V gene TRBV3-1; D unclear. V was clipped by 1 base and J by 9 bases, with 7 bases between them. This CDR3 has 12 amino acids. Germline V gene data show CDR1 as LGHDT and CDR2 as YNNKEL (reference sequence). In nucleotides, the CDR3 is TGTGCCAGCAGCCAAGTTGAAACTGAGCAGTTCTTC. Its protein is CASSQVETEQFF.

This clonotype appeared a few times. Written as DNA, the CDR3 is TGCAGTGCTAGAGATGCGGGATTCGGGCCCGGGGAGCTGTTTTTT. This codes for CSARDAGFGPGELFF. V and J are TRBV20-1 and TRBJ2-2; possibly TRBD2 for D (6 bases). V lost 0 bases and J 6 bases, leaving 14 bases between the germline ends. The CDR3 is 15 amino acids. Germline values: CDR1 DFQATT, CDR2 SNEGSKA (reference sequence).

This clonotype was observed at least ten times. The chain combines TRBV7-3 with TRBJ1-2; D unresolved. V was shortened by 3 bases and J by 5 bases, with 10 bases between the two germline ends. The germline V gene has CDR1 SGHTA and CDR2 FQGTGA. This CDR3 has 13 amino acids. CDR3 nucleotide sequence: TGTGCCAGCAGCTTTCCGGACCTTTATGGCTACACCTTC. Encoded protein: CASSFPDLYGYTF.

This clonotype was counted only a few times. V is TRBV19 and J is TRBJ2-6; D possibly corresponds to TRBD1 (6 bases). The germline gives CDR1 LNHDA, CDR2 SQIVND (reference sequence). The ends were cut back, 6 bases at V and 2 bases at J, with 17 bases in the middle. The CDR3 extends over 17 amino acids. The CDR3, as DNA: TGTGCCAGTAGACCCGCAACAGGGCCTGCTGGGGCCAACGTCCTGACTTTC. It yields the protein CASRPATGPAGANVLTF.

V gene TRBV18 combines with J gene TRBJ2-1; D ambiguous. The CDR3 covers 14 residues. V lost 6 bases, J lost 10 bases, and 19 bases lay in between. Germline loops: CDR1 KGHSH, CDR2 LQKENI. The CDR3 DNA reads as TGTGCCAGCTCTCCAGGACGGTCGCGAGAGGAGCAGTTCTTC. Translated, it gives CASSPGRSREEQFF.

Ten or more counts support this clonotype. The J gene is TRBJ2-7, the V gene TRBV10-2, with TRBD2 as a possible D gene (5 bases). V was shortened by 6 bases and J by 0 bases, with 9 bases between the two germline ends. Germline loops: CDR1 WSHSY, CDR2 SAAADI. The CDR3 has 13 amino acids. The CDR3 reads CASSEGLSYEQYF. The CDR3 bases are TGCGCCAGCAGCGAGGGCCTCTCCTACGAGCAGTACTTC.

The rearrangement joins TRBV6-5 to TRBJ2-1; the D gene is possibly TRBD1 (5 bases). Germline-derived CDR1 and CDR2 are MNHEY and SVGAGI. Between the trimmed V and J ends, which lost 0 bases and 4 bases, there was a span of 13 bases. This CDR3 is 16 amino acids long. The chain's CDR3 is CASSYSTGRGYNEQFF. CDR3 coding DNA: TGTGCCAGCAGTTACTCGACTGGAAGGGGTTACAATGAGCAGTTCTTC.

The rearrangement links TRBV5-1 to TRBJ2-6; tentative D call: TRBD2 (6 bases). The CDR3 is made up of 14 amino acids. Germline V gene lookup returns CDR1 SGHRS and CDR2 YFSETQ. V was shortened by 6 bases and J by 4 bases, with 11 bases between the two germline ends. The CDR3 loop is CASTDGGGANVLTF. The CDR3 DNA sequence: TGCGCCAGCACCGATGGGGGGGGGGCCAACGTCCTGACTTTC. Based on the CDR3 plus reference TRBV5-1 and TRBJ2-6, the full variable domain is KAGVTQTPRYLIKTRGQQVTLSCSPISGHRSVSWYQQTPGQGLQFLFEYFSETQRNKGNFPGRFSGRQFSNSRSEMNVSTLELGDSALYLCASTDGGGANVLTFGAGSRLTVL.